These 21 T cell receptor beta chains came from one sample sequenced in a study of response to subunit inactivated influenza vaccine. TCRdb processed the RT-PCR reads anew with MiXCR; each CDR3 protein has one entry. The repertoire holds about 700,000 distinct CDR3 sequences, with approximately 14% as singletons. The material sequenced was PBMCs from blood, taken 12 days after vaccination. These receptors came from a man aged 45-60 years who received an inactivated influenza vaccine.

The chain has TRBV11-2 and TRBJ1-2; D is undetermined. Germline V CDR1 and CDR2: SGHAT, FQNNGV. There are 11 residues in the CDR3. V was cut by 1 base and J by 7 bases, with 4 bases left in between. The CDR3 DNA reads TGTGCCAGCAGCTTAGCCGCTGGCTACACCTTC. It translates to CASSLAAGYTF.

This clonotype has a handful of counts. This chain links TRBV29-1 with TRBJ2-5, with 10 bases fitting TRBD2. After removal of 4 bases from V and 5 bases from J, the junction contained 10 bases not matched to a gene. Germline CDR1 reads SQVTM; CDR2 reads ANQGSEA. There are 15 residues in the CDR3. The CDR3, as DNA: TGCAGCGTTGGGGGACTAGCGCCTTCTCAGGAGACCCAGTACTTC. It encodes CSVGGLAPSQETQYF.

This clonotype was counted many times. V gene TRBV12-3 or TRBV12-4 combines with J gene TRBJ2-5; D remains unclear. Trimming removed 5 bases from V and 3 bases from J, with 10 bases in between. CDR3 length: 13 amino acids. The CDR3 here is CASSPQLKETQYF. The CDR3 DNA sequence: TGTGCCAGCAGTCCCCAGTTAAAAGAGACCCAGTACTTC.

The CDR3 nucleotides read TGCGCCAGCAGCCAGTTCAGGGACACCGGGGAGCTGTTTTTT. Residues: CASSQFRDTGELFF. The V call is TRBV4-3, the J call TRBJ2-2; perhaps TRBD1 as D (5 bases). The germline V and J ends were trimmed by 3 bases and 3 bases, with 8 bases remaining between them. CDR1 LGHNA and CDR2 YSLEER come from the germline V gene. The CDR3 is 14 residues long.

The table lists this clonotype with a few counts. The gene calls are TRBV5-1 and TRBJ2-5; 8 nucleotides align to TRBD1. V dropped 4 bases and J dropped 4; count of bases not matched to a gene: 0. CDR3 size: 12 residues. Looked up from germline, CDR1 is SGHRS and CDR2 is YFSETQ. This CDR3 reads CASSQGAETQYF. As DNA, the CDR3 is TGCGCCAGCAGCCAGGGGGCAGAGACCCAGTACTTC.

V usage is TRBV12-3 or TRBV12-4 and J usage is TRBJ2-5; D uncertain. The CDR3 has 12 residues. Trimming shortened V by 5 bases and J by 3 bases, and 7 bases separated the two germline ends. The CDR3 DNA reads TGTGCCAGCAGTGATGCAAAAGAGACCCAGTACTTC. As protein: CASSDAKETQYF.

This clonotype was seen many times. V is TRBV5-5 and J is TRBJ2-1; 15 bases map to TRBD2. Germline CDR1 SGHKS, CDR2 YYEKEE (reference sequence). V shed 3 bases, J shed 9 bases, and the junction held 7 bases outside the gene matches. The CDR3 sequence is 16 residues long. The CDR3 loop reads CASSSGLAGGWGEQFF. The CDR3 coding sequence is TGTGCCAGCAGCTCTGGACTAGCGGGAGGGTGGGGTGAGCAGTTCTTC. Drawing the rest from reference TRBV5-5 and TRBJ2-1, the complete variable domain is DAGVTQSPTHLIKTRGQQVTLRCSPISGHKSVSWYQQVLGQGPQFIFQYYEKEERGRGNFPDRFSARQFPNYSSELNVNALLLGDSALYLCASSSGLAGGWGEQFFGPGTRLTVL.

This clonotype was seen at least ten times. The CDR3 spells CASSLGIYEQYF. DNA for the CDR3: TGTGCCAGCAGCTTAGGGATTTACGAGCAGTACTTC. The chain uses TRBV28 and TRBJ2-7; D not resolved. The CDR3 is made up of 12 amino acids. Germline V gene data show CDR1 as MDHEN and CDR2 as SYDVKM. V was shortened by 6 bases and J by 4 bases, with 10 bases between the two germline ends.

This clonotype has a handful of counts. CDR3 sequence reads: CASSLSGYAYNEQFF. The CDR3 region has the DNA TGTGCCAGCAGTCTTAGCGGGTACGCCTACAATGAGCAGTTCTTC. V and J are TRBV7-6 and TRBJ2-1; 7 nucleotides agree with TRBD2. The CDR3 is made up of 15 amino acids. Germline V gene sequence: CDR1 SGHVS, CDR2 FNYEAQ. Trimming cost V 6 bases and J 2 bases; bases outside gene matches: 7.

CDR3 nucleotide sequence: TGCAGTGCTAGAGCTAGACTAGCCCACAATGAGCAGTTCTTC. This translates into CSARARLAHNEQFF. The chain recombines TRBV20-1 with TRBJ2-1; 7 bases are shared with TRBD2. The CDR3 loop spans 14 amino acids. Germline CDR1 DFQATT, CDR2 SNEGSKA (reference sequence). The V segment lost 1 base and the J segment 5 bases; nucleotides outside the gene matches: 5.

This clonotype was counted a few times. The chain is built from TRBV20-1 and TRBJ2-5, with a possible D match to TRBD2 (5 bases). V lost 8 bases, J lost 4 bases, and 23 bases lay in between. Germline values: CDR1 DFQATT, CDR2 SNEGSKA (reference sequence). The CDR3 length is 15 residues. CDR3 in amino acids: CSRPSVAGTVETQYF. CDR3 nucleotides: TGCAGTCGTCCGTCCGTTGCGGGTACTGTAGAGACCCAGTACTTC.

The chain uses TRBV7-8 and TRBJ2-1, with D tentatively TRBD2 (6 bases). Trimming took 1 base from V and 5 from J, leaving 12 bases between them. In germline, CDR1 is SGHVS, CDR2 FQNEAQ. The CDR3 runs to 15 residues. The CDR3 bases are TGTGCCAGCAGCTTAGACGCGGGGAGTGACAATGAGCAGTTCTTC. Its protein is CASSLDAGSDNEQFF.

This clonotype was observed many times. The chain employs TRBV30 and TRBJ1-5; 8 positions match TRBD1. From germline, CDR1 is GTSNPN and CDR2 SVGIG (reference sequence). The V gene end was trimmed by 3 bases and the J gene end by 3 bases; junction bases not matched to a gene: 4. This CDR3 spans 14 amino acids. CDR3 amino acids: CAWSKTGDNQPQHF. The CDR3, as DNA: TGTGCCTGGAGCAAGACAGGGGACAATCAGCCCCAGCATTTT.

The chain links TRBV28 to TRBJ2-7; possible D gene TRBD2, 6 bases. Germline-derived CDR1 and CDR2 are MDHEN and SYDVKM. Trimming left V 7 bases short and J 6 bases short, with 13 bases between. The CDR3 consists of 12 residues. CDR3 sequence: CASTGLGGEQYF. CDR3 bases: TGTGCCAGCACTGGGTTGGGGGGCGAGCAGTACTTC.

The CDR3 DNA is TGTGCCAGCACCCGAAGGGCGGGGGGTGAGCAGTTCTTC. Translating gives CASTRRAGGEQFF. The chain recombines TRBV12-3 or TRBV12-4 with TRBJ2-1, with TRBD2 matching 8 bases. V gave up 7 bases and J gave up 9 bases; unmatched junction bases: 8. This CDR3 comprises 13 residues.

This clonotype was seen only a few times. The rearrangement joins TRBV4-2 to TRBJ2-2; 13 nucleotides agree with TRBD2. Per germline, CDR1 LGHNA and CDR2 YNFKEQ. After removal of 4 bases from V and 3 bases from J, the junction contained 20 bases not matched to a gene. The CDR3 is made up of 22 amino acids. CDR3 nucleotide sequence: TGTGCCAGCAGCCCTAGATTCGGGACTAGCGGGGATTGGTGGAGGGACACCGGGGAGCTGTTTTTT. Its protein is CASSPRFGTSGDWWRDTGELFF.

This rearrangement joins TRBV7-8 to TRBJ1-4; unclear D gene. CDR3 length: 14 residues. Germline V gene lookup returns CDR1 SGHVS and CDR2 FQNEAQ. V lost 1 base, J lost 7 bases, and 10 bases lay in between. This CDR3 reads CASSLVPHSEKLFF. Written as DNA, the CDR3 is TGTGCCAGCAGCTTAGTTCCTCACAGTGAAAAACTGTTTTTT.

The V gene is TRBV11-2, the J gene TRBJ2-2, with D perhaps matching TRBD2 (6 bases). CDR3 size: 14 residues. CDR1 is SGHAT and CDR2 is FQNNGV in the germline V gene. Between the trimmed V and J ends, which lost 2 bases and 6 bases, there was a span of 10 bases. CDR3 region: CASSLSGGSGELFF. CDR3 in DNA: TGTGCCAGCAGCTTAAGTGGGGGGTCCGGGGAGCTGTTTTTT.

A few counts support this clonotype. The gene calls are TRBV20-1 and TRBJ2-1, with a weak D call TRBD2 (6 bases). Germline V CDR1 and CDR2: DFQATT, SNEGSKA (reference sequence). The CDR3 runs 14 residues. Trimming stripped 1 base from V and 9 bases from J, with 16 bases between. CDR3 amino acids: CSARVAGSDGEQFF. The CDR3 nucleotides read TGCAGTGCTAGAGTGGCCGGGAGCGACGGTGAGCAGTTCTTC.

The chain recombines TRBV19 with TRBJ1-2, with D perhaps TRBD1 (6 bases). Looked up from germline, CDR1 is LNHDA and CDR2 is SQIVND (reference sequence). Trimming left V 7 bases short and J 1 base short, with 13 bases between. The CDR3 is made up of 14 amino acids. The CDR3: CASTRTGINYGYTF. The CDR3 DNA sequence: TGTGCCAGTACTCGCACAGGGATTAACTATGGCTACACCTTC.

This clonotype was recorded a few times. The chain couples TRBV6-6 to TRBJ2-1; no definite D call. The germline V gene encodes CDR1 MNHNY and CDR2 SVGAGI (reference sequence). V was cut by 1 base and J by 6 bases, with 7 bases left in between. The CDR3 has 13 residues. CDR3 nucleotide sequence: TGTGCCAGCAGTTACTTCCCAATCAATGAGCAGTTCTTC. Its protein is CASSYFPINEQFF.